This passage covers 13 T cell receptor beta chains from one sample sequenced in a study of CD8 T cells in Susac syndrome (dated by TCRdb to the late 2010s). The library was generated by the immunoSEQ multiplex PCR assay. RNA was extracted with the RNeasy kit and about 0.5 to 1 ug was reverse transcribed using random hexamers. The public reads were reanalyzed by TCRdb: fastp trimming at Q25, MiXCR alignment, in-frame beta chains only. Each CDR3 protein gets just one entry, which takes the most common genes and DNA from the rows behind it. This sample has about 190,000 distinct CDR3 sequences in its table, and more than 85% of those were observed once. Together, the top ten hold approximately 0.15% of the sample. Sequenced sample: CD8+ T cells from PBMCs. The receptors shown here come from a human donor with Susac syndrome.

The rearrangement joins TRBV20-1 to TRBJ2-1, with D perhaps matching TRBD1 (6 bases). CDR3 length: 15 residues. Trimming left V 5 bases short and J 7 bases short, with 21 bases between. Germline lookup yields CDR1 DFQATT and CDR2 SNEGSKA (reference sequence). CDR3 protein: CSADIGRGARNEQFF. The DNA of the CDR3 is TGCAGTGCTGACATTGGCAGGGGCGCCAGAAATGAGCAGTTCTTC.

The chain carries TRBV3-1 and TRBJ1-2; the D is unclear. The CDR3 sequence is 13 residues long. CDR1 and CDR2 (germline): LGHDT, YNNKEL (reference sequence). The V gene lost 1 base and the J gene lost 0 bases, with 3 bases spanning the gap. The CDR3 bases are TGTGCCAGCAGCCAAGCAGCTAACTATGGCTACACCTTC. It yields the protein CASSQAANYGYTF.

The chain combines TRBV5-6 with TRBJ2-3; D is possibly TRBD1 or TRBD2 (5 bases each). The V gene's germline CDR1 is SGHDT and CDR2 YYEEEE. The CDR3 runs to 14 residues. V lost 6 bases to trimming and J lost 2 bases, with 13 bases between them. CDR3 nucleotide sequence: TGTGCCAGCAACCCGGGACCCTCCACAGATACGCAGTATTTT. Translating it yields CASNPGPSTDTQYF.

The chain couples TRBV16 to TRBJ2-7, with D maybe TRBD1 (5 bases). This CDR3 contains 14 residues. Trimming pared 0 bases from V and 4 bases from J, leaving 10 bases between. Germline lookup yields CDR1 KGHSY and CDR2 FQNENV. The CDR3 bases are TGTGCCAGCAGCCAATCCGGCAGGGTTTACGAGCAGTACTTC. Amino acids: CASSQSGRVYEQYF.

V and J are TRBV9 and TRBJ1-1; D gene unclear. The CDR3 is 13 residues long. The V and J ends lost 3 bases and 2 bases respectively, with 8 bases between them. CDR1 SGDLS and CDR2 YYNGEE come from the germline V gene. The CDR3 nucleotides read TGTGCCAGCAGCGAGAGGGATAACACTGAAGCTTTCTTT. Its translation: CASSERDNTEAFF.

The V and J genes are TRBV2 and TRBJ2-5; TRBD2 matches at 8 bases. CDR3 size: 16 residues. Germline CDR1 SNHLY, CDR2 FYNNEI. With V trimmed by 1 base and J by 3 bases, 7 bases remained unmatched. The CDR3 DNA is TGTGCCAGCAGTGAAGACCCGCGGGGGGACAAAGAGACCCAGTACTTC. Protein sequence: CASSEDPRGDKETQYF.

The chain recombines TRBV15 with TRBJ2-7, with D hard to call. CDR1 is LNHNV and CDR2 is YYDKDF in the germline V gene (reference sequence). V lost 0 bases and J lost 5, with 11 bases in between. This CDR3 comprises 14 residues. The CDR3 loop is CATSRDWLDHEQYF. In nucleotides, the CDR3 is TGTGCCACCAGCAGAGATTGGCTAGACCACGAGCAGTACTTC.

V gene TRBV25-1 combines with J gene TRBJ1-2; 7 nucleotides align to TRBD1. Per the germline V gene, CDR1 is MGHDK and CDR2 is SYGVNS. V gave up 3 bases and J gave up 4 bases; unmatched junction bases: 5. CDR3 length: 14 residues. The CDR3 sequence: CASSEGTDFYGYTF. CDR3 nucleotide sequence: TGTGCCAGCAGTGAGGGGACAGACTTCTATGGCTACACCTTC.

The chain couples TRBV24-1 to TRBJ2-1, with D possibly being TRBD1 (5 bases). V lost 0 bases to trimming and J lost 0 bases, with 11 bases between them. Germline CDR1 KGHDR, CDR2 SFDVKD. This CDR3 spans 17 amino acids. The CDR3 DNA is TGTGCCACCAGTGATTTGCCAGGGAAGAGCTCCTACAATGAGCAGTTCTTC. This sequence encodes CATSDLPGKSSYNEQFF.

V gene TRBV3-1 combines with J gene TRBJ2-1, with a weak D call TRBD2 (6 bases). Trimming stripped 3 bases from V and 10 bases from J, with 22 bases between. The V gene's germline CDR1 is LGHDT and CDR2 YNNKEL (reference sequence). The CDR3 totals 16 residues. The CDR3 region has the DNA TGTGCCAGCAGCCATGCTCCGGGACTGGGAGTGGGGGAGCAGTTCTTC. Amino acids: CASSHAPGLGVGEQFF.

The CDR3 coding sequence is TGTGCCAGCAGCCAAGATCGCGGGAGCTTCTCCTACGAGCAGTACTTC. This sequence encodes CASSQDRGSFSYEQYF. V is TRBV4-2 and J is TRBJ2-7; 7 bases match TRBD2. The V segment lost 0 bases and the J segment 0 bases; nucleotides outside the gene matches: 5. Germline V gene sequence: CDR1 LGHNA, CDR2 YNFKEQ. The CDR3 contains 16 residues.

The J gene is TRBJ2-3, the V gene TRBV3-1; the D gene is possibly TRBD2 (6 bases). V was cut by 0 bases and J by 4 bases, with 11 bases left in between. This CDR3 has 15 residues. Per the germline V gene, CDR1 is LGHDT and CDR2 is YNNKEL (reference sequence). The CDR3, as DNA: TGTGCCAGCAGCCAAGAGCGGGGAGGTTCAGATACGCAGTATTTT. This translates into CASSQERGGSDTQYF.

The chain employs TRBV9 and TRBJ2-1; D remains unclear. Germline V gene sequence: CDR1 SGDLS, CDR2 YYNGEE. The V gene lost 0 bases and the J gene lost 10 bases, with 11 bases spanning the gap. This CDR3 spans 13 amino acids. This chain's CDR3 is CASSVGGPLEQFF. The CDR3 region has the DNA TGTGCCAGCAGCGTAGGAGGACCGCTGGAGCAGTTCTTC.